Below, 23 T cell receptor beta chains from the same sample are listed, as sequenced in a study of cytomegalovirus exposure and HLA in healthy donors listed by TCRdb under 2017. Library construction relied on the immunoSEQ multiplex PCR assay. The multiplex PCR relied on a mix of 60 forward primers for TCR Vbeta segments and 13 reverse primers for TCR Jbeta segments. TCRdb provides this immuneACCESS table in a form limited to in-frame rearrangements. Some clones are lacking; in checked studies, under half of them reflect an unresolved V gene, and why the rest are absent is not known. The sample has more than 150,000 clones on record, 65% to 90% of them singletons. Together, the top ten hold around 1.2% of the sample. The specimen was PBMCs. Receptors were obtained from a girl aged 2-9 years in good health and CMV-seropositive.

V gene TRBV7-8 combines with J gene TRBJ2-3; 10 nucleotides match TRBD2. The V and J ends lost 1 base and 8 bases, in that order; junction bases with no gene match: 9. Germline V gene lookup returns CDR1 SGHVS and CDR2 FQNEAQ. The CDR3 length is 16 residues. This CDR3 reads CASSLDVAGGEGTQYF. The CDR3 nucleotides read TGTGCCAGCAGCTTAGACGTAGCGGGAGGCGAGGGTACGCAGTATTTT.

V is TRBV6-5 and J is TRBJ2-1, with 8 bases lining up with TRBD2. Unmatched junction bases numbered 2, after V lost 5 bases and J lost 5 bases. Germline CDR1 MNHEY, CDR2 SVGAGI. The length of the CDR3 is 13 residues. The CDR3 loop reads CASSKLADNEQFF. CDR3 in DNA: TGTGCCAGCAGTAAACTAGCGGACAATGAGCAGTTCTTC.

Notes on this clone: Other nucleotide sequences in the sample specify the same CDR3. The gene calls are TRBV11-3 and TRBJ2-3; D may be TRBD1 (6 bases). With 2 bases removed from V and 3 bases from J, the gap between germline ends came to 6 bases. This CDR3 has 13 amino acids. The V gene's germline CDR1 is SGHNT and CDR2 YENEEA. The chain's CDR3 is CASSLQGTDTQYF. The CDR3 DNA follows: TGTGCCAGCAGCTTACAGGGGACAGATACGCAGTATTTT.

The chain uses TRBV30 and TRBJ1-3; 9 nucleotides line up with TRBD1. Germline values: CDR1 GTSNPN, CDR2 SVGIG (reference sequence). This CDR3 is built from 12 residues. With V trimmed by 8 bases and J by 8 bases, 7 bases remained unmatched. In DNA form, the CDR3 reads TGTGCCCGAACAGGGGGCTGGGACACCATATATTTT. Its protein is CARTGGWDTIYF.

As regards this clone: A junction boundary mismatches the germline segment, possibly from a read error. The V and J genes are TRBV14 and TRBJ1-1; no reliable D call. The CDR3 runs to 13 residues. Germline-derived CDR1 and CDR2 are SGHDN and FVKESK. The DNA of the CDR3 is TGTGCCAGCAGCCAAGGCGGGCCGCGCCCCTTGGACTTT. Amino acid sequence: CASSQGGPRPLDF.

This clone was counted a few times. CDR3 in DNA: TGCGCCAGCGGTGCCCAGGCGGGCTTTGGAAACACCATATATTTT. This gives the protein CASGAQAGFGNTIYF. This chain uses TRBV5-1 with TRBJ1-3, with no clear D. CDR1 is SGHRS and CDR2 is YFSETQ in the germline V gene. This CDR3 is 15 amino acids long. The V end lost 7 bases, the J end lost 3 bases, and 17 bases lay between the germline ends.

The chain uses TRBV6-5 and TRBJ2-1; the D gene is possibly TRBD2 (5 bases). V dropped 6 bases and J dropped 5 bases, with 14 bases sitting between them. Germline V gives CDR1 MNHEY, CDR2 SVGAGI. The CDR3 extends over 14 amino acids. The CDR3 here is CASSVSGPDNEQFF. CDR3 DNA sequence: TGTGCCAGCAGCGTCAGCGGACCCGACAATGAGCAGTTCTTC.

The CDR3 DNA follows: TGTGCCAGCTTAAACGCCGGGACAGCTTATGGCTACACCTTC. It encodes CASLNAGTAYGYTF. J is TRBJ1-2 and V is TRBV28; TRBD1 aligns across 7 bases. The CDR3 covers 14 residues. CDR1 MDHEN and CDR2 SYDVKM come from the germline V gene. The trim removed 8 bases at V and 5 bases at J, leaving 11 bases unmatched.

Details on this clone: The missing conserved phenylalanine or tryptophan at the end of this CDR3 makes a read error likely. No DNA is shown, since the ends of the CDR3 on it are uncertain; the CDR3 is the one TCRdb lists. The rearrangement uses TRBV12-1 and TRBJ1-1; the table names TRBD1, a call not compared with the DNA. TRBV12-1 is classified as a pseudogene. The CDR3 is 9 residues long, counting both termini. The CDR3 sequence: CASSFRGHG.

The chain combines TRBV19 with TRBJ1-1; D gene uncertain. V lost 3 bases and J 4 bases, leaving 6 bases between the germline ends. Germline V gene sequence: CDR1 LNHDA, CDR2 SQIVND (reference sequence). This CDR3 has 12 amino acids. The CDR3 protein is CASSIGVTEAFF. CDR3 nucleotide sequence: TGTGCCAGTAGTATCGGGGTCACTGAAGCTTTCTTT.

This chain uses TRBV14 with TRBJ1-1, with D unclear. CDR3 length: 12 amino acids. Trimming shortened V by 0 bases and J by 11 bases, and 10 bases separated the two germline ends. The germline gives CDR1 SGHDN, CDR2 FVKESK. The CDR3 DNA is TGTGCCAGCAGCCAAGATCGCCGTGGCGCTTTCTTT. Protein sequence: CASSQDRRGAFF.

This chain's CDR3 is CASGLAGGDYEQYF. For the CDR3, the DNA is TGTGCCAGTGGACTAGCGGGAGGAGACTACGAGCAGTACTTC. The chain couples TRBV19 to TRBJ2-7; 14 bases match TRBD2. J was trimmed by 3 bases and V by 8 bases; bases with no gene match: 3. Germline CDR1 reads LNHDA; CDR2 reads SQIVND (reference sequence). The CDR3 sequence is 14 residues long.

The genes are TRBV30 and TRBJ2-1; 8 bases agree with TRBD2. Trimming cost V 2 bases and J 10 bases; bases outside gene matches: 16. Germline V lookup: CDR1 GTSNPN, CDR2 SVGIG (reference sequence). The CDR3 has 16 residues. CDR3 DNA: TGTGCCTGGAGTTCGGGACTAGTTGAGCTGGGGTCGGAGCAGTTCTTC. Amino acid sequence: CAWSSGLVELGSEQFF.

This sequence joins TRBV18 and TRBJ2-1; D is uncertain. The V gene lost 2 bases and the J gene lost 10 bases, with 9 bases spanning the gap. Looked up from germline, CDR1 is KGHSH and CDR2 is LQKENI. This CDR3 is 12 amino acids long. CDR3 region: CASSPVKTEQFF. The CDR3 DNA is TGTGCCAGCTCACCAGTTAAGACAGAGCAGTTCTTC.

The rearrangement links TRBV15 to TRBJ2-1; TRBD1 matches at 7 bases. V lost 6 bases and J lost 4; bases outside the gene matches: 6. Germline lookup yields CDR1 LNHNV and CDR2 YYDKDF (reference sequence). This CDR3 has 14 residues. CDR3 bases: TGTGCCACCAGTGGGGACAGATTTTACAATGAGCAGTTCTTC. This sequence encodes CATSGDRFYNEQFF.

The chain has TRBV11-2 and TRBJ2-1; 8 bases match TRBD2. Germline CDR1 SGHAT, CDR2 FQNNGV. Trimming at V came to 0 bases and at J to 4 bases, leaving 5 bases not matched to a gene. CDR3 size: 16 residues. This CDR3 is CASSLEGSGGYNEQFF. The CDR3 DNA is TGTGCCAGCAGCTTAGAAGGAAGCGGGGGATACAATGAGCAGTTCTTC.

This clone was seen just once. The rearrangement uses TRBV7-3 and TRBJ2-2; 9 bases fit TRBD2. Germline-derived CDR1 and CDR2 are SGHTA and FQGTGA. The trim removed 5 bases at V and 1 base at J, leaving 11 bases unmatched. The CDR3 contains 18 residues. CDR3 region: CASSRKGASGMNTGELFF. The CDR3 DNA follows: TGTGCCAGCAGCCGGAAAGGAGCTAGCGGGATGAACACCGGGGAGCTGTTTTTT.

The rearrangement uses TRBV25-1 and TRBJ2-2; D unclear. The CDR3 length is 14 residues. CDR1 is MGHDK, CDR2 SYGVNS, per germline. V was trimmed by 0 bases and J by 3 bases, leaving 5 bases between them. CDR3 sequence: CASSEYIDTGELFF. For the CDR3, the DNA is TGTGCCAGCAGTGAATATATCGACACCGGGGAGCTGTTTTTT. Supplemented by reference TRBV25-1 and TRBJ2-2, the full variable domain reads EADIYQTPRYLVIGTGKKITLECSQTMGHDKMYWYQQDPGMELHLIHYSYGVNSTEKGDLSSESTVSRIRTEHFPLTLESARPSHTSQYLCASSEYIDTGELFFGEGSRLTVL.

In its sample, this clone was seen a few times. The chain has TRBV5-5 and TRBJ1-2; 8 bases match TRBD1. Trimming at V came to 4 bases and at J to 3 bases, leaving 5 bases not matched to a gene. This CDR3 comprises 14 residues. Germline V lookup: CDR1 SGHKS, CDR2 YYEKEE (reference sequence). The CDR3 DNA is TGTGCCAGCAGCCCTCGGACAGGGTACTATGGCTACACCTTC. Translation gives CASSPRTGYYGYTF.

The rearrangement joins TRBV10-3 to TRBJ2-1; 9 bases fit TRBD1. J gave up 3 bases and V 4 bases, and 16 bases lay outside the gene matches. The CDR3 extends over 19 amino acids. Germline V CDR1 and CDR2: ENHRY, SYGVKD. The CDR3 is CAISGTGDRARIHYNEQFF. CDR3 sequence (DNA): TGTGCCATCAGTGGAACTGGGGACAGGGCCAGAATACACTACAATGAGCAGTTCTTC.

Written as DNA, the CDR3 is TGTGCCAGCAGTTTATCGGGTGCTGGAAACACCATATATTTT. This codes for CASSLSGAGNTIYF. This chain uses TRBV28 with TRBJ1-3, with no clear D. V was clipped by 1 base and J by 2 bases, with 6 bases between them. This CDR3 is 14 amino acids long. Germline lookup yields CDR1 MDHEN and CDR2 SYDVKM.

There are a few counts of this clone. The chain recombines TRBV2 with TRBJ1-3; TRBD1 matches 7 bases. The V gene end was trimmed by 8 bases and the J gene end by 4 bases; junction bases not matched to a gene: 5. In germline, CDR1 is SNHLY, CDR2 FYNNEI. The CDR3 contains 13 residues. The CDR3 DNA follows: TGTGCCAGCCCCGGGACAGAAGGAAACACCATATATTTT. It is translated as CASPGTEGNTIYF.

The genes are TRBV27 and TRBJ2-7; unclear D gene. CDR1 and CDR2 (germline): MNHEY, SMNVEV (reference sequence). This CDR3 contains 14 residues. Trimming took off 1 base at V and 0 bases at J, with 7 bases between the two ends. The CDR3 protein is CASSLFQDSYEQYF. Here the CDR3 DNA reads TGTGCCAGCAGTTTATTTCAGGACTCCTACGAGCAGTACTTC.